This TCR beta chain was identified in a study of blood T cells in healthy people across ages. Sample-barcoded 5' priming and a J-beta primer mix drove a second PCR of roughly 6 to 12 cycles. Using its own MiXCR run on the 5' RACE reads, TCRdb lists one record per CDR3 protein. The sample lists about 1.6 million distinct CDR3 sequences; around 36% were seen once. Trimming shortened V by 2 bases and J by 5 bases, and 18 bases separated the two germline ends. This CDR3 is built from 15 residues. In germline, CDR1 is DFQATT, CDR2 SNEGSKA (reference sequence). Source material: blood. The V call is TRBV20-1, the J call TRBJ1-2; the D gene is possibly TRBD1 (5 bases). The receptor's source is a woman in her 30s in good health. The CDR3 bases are TGCAGTGCTAGACCCCCCGGGGCCCTTGGGTATGGCTACACCTTC. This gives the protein CSARPPGALGYGYTF.